The entry below describes one T cell receptor (beta chain). Its antigen is still unknown. cDNA prepared by RNA extraction and subsequent reverse transcription served as the template for sequencing. Some clones are missing from TCRdb's copy, which holds only in-frame ones; the method was immunoSEQ multiplex PCR. In the table there are 150,000 to 200,000 clones, about 70% of which are singletons. Deletions cut 6 bases from V and 0 bases from J, with 11 bases between. The germline V gene encodes CDR1 SQVTM and CDR2 ANQGSEA. There are 13 residues in the CDR3. The entry originates in a study of CD8+ T cells in alopecia areata. Across the whole study: Treated patients were dosed with oral tofacitinib, taking 5 to 10 mg twice daily. Findings and caveats of the study: Patients showed less clear TCR sequence sharing than mice, possibly partly because of HLA diversity.

Researchers gathered lesional scalp punch biopsies and peripheral blood from patients with alopecia areata. Sequenced here: CD8+ T cells sorted from blood, sampled at week 0. The clonotype was recovered from a human donor with alopecia areata. The rearrangement joins TRBV29-1 to TRBJ2-5, with a tentative D call TRBD1 (6 bases). The DNA for the CDR3 is TGCAGCGTGGAGAACAGGGACCAAGAGACCCAGTACTTC. Translated: CSVENRDQETQYF.